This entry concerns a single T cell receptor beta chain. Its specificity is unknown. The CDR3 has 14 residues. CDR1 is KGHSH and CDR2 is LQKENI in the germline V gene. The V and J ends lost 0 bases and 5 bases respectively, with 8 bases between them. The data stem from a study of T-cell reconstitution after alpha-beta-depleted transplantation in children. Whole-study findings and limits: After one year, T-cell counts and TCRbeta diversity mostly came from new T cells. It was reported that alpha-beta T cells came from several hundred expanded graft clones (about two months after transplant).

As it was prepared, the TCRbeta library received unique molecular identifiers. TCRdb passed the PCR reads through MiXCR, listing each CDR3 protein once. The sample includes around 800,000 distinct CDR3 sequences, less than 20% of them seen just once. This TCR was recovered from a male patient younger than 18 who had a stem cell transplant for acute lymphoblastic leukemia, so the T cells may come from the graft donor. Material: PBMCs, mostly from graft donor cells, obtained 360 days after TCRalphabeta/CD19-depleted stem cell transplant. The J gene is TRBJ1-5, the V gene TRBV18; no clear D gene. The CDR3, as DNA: TGTGCCAGCTCACCACCCGGGATCCATCAGCCCCAGCATTTT. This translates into CASSPPGIHQPQHF.